This TCR beta chain appears in the sequencing data of a study of graft-versus-host responses after intestinal transplantation. Study overall: In this cohort, recipients had multivisceral, liver-intestinal, or isolated intestinal transplants.

The CDR3 runs 15 residues. CDR1 and CDR2 from the germline V gene are SGHVS and FQNEAQ. V lost 5 bases and J lost 7; bases outside the gene matches: 9. Here immunoSEQ multiplex PCR was the method, and the copy in TCRdb shows in-frame clones only, minus some. The table includes about 90,000 clones, 90% to 95% detected once. A note on this clone: No antigen is known for it.

The chain recombines TRBV7-8 with TRBJ2-7, with 12 bases lining up with TRBD2. This receptor was obtained from a human donor who received an intestinal transplant. This material consisted of unstimulated CD8+ T cells sorted from spleen or lymph node cells, taken before intestinal transplant. For the CDR3, the DNA is TGTGCCAGCAGCCCACCTGGACTAGCGGGACGGGAGCAGTACTTC. Residues: CASSPPGLAGREQYF.